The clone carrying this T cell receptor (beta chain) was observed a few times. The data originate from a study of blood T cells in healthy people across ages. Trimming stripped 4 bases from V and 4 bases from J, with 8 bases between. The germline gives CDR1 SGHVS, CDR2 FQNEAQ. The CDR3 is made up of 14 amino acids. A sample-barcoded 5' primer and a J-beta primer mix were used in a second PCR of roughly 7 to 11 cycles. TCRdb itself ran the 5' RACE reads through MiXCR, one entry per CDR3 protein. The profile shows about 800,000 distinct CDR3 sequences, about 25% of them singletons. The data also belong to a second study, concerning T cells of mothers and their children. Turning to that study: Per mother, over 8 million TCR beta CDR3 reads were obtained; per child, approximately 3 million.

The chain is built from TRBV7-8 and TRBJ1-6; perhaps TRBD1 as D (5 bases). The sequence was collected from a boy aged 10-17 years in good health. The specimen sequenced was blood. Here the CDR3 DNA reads TGTGCCAGCAGCTACGACAGTTATAATTCACCCCTCCACTTT. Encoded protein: CASSYDSYNSPLHF.